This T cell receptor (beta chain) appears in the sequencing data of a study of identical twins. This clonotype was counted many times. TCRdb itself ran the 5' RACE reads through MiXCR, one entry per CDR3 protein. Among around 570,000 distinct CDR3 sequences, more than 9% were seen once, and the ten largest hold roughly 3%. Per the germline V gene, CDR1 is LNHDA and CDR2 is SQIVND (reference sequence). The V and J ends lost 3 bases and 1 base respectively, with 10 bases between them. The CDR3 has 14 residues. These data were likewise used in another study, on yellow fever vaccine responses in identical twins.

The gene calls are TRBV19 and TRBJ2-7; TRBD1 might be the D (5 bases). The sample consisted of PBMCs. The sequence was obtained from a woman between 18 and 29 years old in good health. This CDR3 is CASSMNRMSYEQYF. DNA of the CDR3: TGTGCCAGTAGTATGAACAGGATGTCCTACGAGCAGTACTTC.